The 17 T cell receptor beta chains below all came from one sample that was sequenced in a study of Graves' ophthalmopathy and Graves' hyperthyroidism. The authors amplified TCR beta CDR3 regions from RNA transcripts. Second-round multiplex PCR followed a first-round RT-PCR using HTBI primers. A single record per CDR3 protein comes from TCRdb applying MiXCR to the multiplex PCR reads. The sample includes around 1.1 million distinct CDR3 sequences, approximately 35% seen only once; the top ten take around 10%. Sequenced input: peripheral blood or thyroid tissue (not recorded which). The receptors derive from an adult man with Graves' hyperthyroidism.

The chain links TRBV2 to TRBJ1-5; weak D call: TRBD1 (5 bases). This CDR3 is 13 amino acids long. The V gene lost 5 bases and the J gene lost 4 bases, with 9 bases spanning the gap. The germline gives CDR1 SNHLY, CDR2 FYNNEI. As DNA, the CDR3 is TGTGCCAGCAGTTGGGACTTGAATCAGCCCCAGCATTTT. This encodes CASSWDLNQPQHF.

The chain is built from TRBV6-5 and TRBJ2-7; no definite D call. This CDR3 is built from 12 residues. Germline V CDR1 and CDR2: MNHEY, SVGAGI. V was pared by 5 bases and J by 7 bases, with 12 bases between. CDR3 amino acids: CASSTPMGEQYF. The CDR3, as DNA: TGTGCCAGCAGTACCCCCATGGGAGAGCAGTACTTC.

The chain is built from TRBV19 and TRBJ2-7; maybe TRBD2 (6 bases). The germline CDR1 and CDR2 sequences are LNHDA and SQIVND (reference sequence). Trimming left V 1 base short and J 3 bases short, with 10 bases between. The CDR3 contains 14 residues. The CDR3 spells CASSIGGDVYEQYF. In DNA, the CDR3 is TGTGCCAGTAGTATAGGCGGGGACGTCTACGAGCAGTACTTC.

About this clonotype itself: The junction departs from the called germline gene at one end, perhaps through a read error. This chain joins TRBV29-1 and TRBJ2-6; D unresolved. The CDR3 is 11 amino acids. Germline lookup yields CDR1 SQVTM and CDR2 ANQGSEA. The CDR3 bases are TGCAGCGCAGGAACAGCAAACACTGAAGCTTTC. Translation gives CSAGTANTEAF.

V is TRBV4-1 and J is TRBJ1-1; a possible D gene is TRBD1 (5 bases). The V end was cut by 3 bases, the J end by 7 bases, with 12 bases between. The germline gives CDR1 MGHRA, CDR2 YSYEKL. This CDR3 has 13 amino acids. The CDR3 region is CASSHPVGGEAFF. The CDR3 DNA reads TGCGCCAGCAGCCACCCCGTTGGGGGTGAAGCTTTCTTT.

This sequence joins TRBV6-5 and TRBJ2-7; no clear D gene. Germline CDR1 MNHEY, CDR2 SVGAGI. Trimming took off 8 bases at V and 5 bases at J, with 19 bases between the two ends. The CDR3 extends over 14 amino acids. The CDR3 nucleotides read TGTGCCAGCTGGACCCGGGCCCGACCCCACGAGCAGTACTTC. Translated: CASWTRARPHEQYF.

Turning to this clonotype: Given a much more abundant clone one base away, this may be a read error. Likely a read error: the CDR3 ends without its conserved phenylalanine or tryptophan. V and J are TRBV7-2 and TRBJ2-7; tentative D call: TRBD1 (6 bases). Trimming stripped 6 bases from V and 2 bases from J, with 14 bases between. Per germline, CDR1 SGHTA and CDR2 FQGNSA. There are 14 residues in the CDR3. The CDR3 loop is CASSTQGPTYEQYL. CDR3 bases: TGTGCCAGCAGTACGCAGGGGCCGACCTACGAGCAGTACCTC.

There are many counts of this clonotype. The chain joins TRBV14 to TRBJ2-5, with D possibly matching TRBD2 (7 bases). Germline V gene lookup returns CDR1 SGHDN and CDR2 FVKESK. The CDR3 contains 17 residues. The V gene lost 1 base and the J gene lost 5 bases, with 20 bases spanning the gap. In DNA form, the CDR3 reads TGTGCCAGCAGCCAAGGTTTGGGGGGGCTAGAGGAGGAGACCCAGTACTTC. This translates into CASSQGLGGLEEETQYF.

This clonotype has a single count. A much bigger clone sits one base away, suggesting this may be a read error. A read error is likely, as this CDR3 ends without the conserved phenylalanine or tryptophan. The DNA is omitted, as the CDR3 cannot be located on it reliably, and the CDR3 follows TCRdb's listing. The chain couples TRBV9 to TRBJ2-6. The germline V gene encodes CDR1 SGDLS and CDR2 YYNGEE. Ends included, the CDR3 has 8 residues. CDR3: CASSTGTS.

As concerns this clonotype: It may be a read error: a sequence one base away is much more abundant. The V call is TRBV24-1, the J call TRBJ2-7, with 9 bases matching TRBD1. Trimming took 2 bases from V and 5 from J; bases not matched to a gene: 21. Germline V gene lookup returns CDR1 KGHDR and CDR2 SFDVKD. The CDR3 is 20 residues long. This CDR3 is CATSDSPGTGRSSALHEQYF. CDR3 sequence (DNA): TGTGCCACCAGTGATTCCCCAGGGACAGGGCGCTCCTCCGCACTTCACGAGCAGTACTTC.

The chain recombines TRBV2 with TRBJ1-2; D ambiguous. Germline CDR1 reads SNHLY; CDR2 reads FYNNEI. Trimming removed 4 bases at V and 0 bases at J, with 9 bases between. The CDR3 runs to 14 residues. For the CDR3, the DNA is TGTGCCAGCAGTGGAAGGACGGCTAACTATGGCTACACCTTC. Protein: CASSGRTANYGYTF.

The CDR3 here is CASSPLTGSNTEAFF. In nucleotides, the CDR3 is TGTGCCAGCAGCCCCCTGACAGGGTCGAACACTGAAGCTTTCTTT. V gene TRBV14 combines with J gene TRBJ1-1; 7 bases are shared with TRBD1. The CDR3 extends over 15 amino acids. J gave up 1 base and V 4 bases, and 6 bases lay outside the gene matches. Germline assignment: CDR1 SGHDN and CDR2 FVKESK.

This clonotype was counted a single time. J is TRBJ2-7 and V is TRBV5-1, with D maybe TRBD1 (5 bases). Germline V gene lookup returns CDR1 SGHRS and CDR2 YFSETQ. Between the trimmed V and J ends, which lost 7 bases and 2 bases, there was a span of 13 bases. The CDR3 is made up of 13 amino acids. The CDR3 DNA follows: TGCGCCAGCTTAAAGGACAACACCTACGAGCAGTACTTC. It encodes CASLKDNTYEQYF.

This clonotype was seen at least ten times. The V gene is TRBV12-3 or TRBV12-4, the J gene TRBJ2-5; no definite D call. The CDR3 is 14 residues long. Trimming stripped 8 bases from V and 5 bases from J, with 18 bases between. CDR3 DNA sequence: TGTGCCAGCGGACCTATCGGTGGTGGGGAGACCCAGTACTTC. This codes for CASGPIGGGETQYF.

This clonotype was counted many times. The rearrangement uses TRBV19 and TRBJ1-1; a possible D gene is TRBD1 (5 bases). The CDR3 covers 16 residues. Trimming shortened V by 7 bases and J by 0 bases, and 18 bases separated the two germline ends. Germline CDR1 LNHDA, CDR2 SQIVND (reference sequence). The chain's CDR3 is CASTRQYIRMNTEAFF. In nucleotides, the CDR3 is TGTGCCAGTACCAGACAGTACATCCGGATGAACACTGAAGCTTTCTTT. Together with reference TRBV19 and TRBJ1-1, the CDR3 gives the full variable domain: DGGITQSPKYLFRKEGQNVTLSCEQNLNHDAMYWYRQDPGQGLRLIYYSQIVNDFQKGDIAEGYSVSREKKESFPLTVTSAQKNPTAFYLCASTRQYIRMNTEAFFGQGTRLTVV.

The chain joins TRBV20-1 to TRBJ2-7; D perhaps matches TRBD1 (5 bases). Germline loops: CDR1 DFQATT, CDR2 SNEGSKA (reference sequence). The V end was cut by 5 bases, the J end by 9 bases, with 26 bases between. The CDR3 spans 15 residues. The CDR3 is CSASPSRAAKNMQYF. The CDR3 DNA reads TGCAGTGCTTCACCCTCCAGGGCGGCCAAAAACATGCAGTACTTC.

The chain links TRBV19 to TRBJ2-2, with D tentatively TRBD2 (6 bases). Germline V gives CDR1 LNHDA, CDR2 SQIVND (reference sequence). V was trimmed by 6 bases and J by 8 bases, leaving 16 bases between them. The CDR3 runs to 14 residues. CDR3 bases: TGTGCCAGTAGGTCCGGAAGGGACTCGGGGGAGCTGTTTTTT. Residues: CASRSGRDSGELFF.